The 15 T cell receptor beta chains below all came from one sample that was sequenced in a study of cytomegalovirus exposure and HLA in healthy donors. Vbeta (60) and Jbeta (13) primers were used in the PCR. The table came from immunoSEQ multiplex PCR; TCRdb's copy has only in-frame clones and leaves some out. The sample contains some 69,000 clones, approximately 70% of which appear only once. The sequenced material came from PBMCs. The receptors here all came from a male donor in good health and CMV-seropositive.

The chain employs TRBV5-1 and TRBJ2-1; D ambiguous. From germline, CDR1 is SGHRS and CDR2 YFSETQ. Trimming cost V 1 base and J 7 bases, with 6 bases left between them. The CDR3 runs 12 residues. The CDR3 DNA reads TGCGCCAGCAGCTTGATGGAGAATGAGCAGTTCTTC. Amino acids: CASSLMENEQFF.

The chain employs TRBV7-7 and TRBJ2-5, with D perhaps TRBD2 (6 bases). CDR1 is SSHAT and CDR2 is FNYEAQ in the germline V gene (reference sequence). The CDR3 contains 13 residues. V shed 4 bases and J shed 5 bases, with 11 bases lying between them. CDR3 in DNA: TGTGCCAGCAGCTCGCGGCGGGATGAGACCCAGTACTTC. Its protein is CASSSRRDETQYF.

The V gene is TRBV10-3, the J gene TRBJ2-7, with D possibly matching TRBD2 (5 bases). The CDR3 is made up of 15 amino acids. Germline values: CDR1 ENHRY, CDR2 SYGVKD. V was shortened by 0 bases and J by 5 bases, with 14 bases between the two germline ends. CDR3 DNA: TGTGCCATCAGTGAGTCGCTACTAGAGTGGCACGAGCAGTACTTC. This encodes CAISESLLEWHEQYF.

The J gene is TRBJ1-4, the V gene TRBV30; unclear D gene. Trimming cost V 0 bases and J 8 bases, with 13 bases left between them. The CDR3 extends over 14 amino acids. The germline CDR1 and CDR2 sequences are GTSNPN and SVGIG (reference sequence). Here the CDR3 DNA reads TGTGCCTGGAGTGTACGGGTCGGGGAAGAAAAACTGTTTTTT. This codes for CAWSVRVGEEKLFF. Variable domain in full (rest from reference TRBV30 and TRBJ1-4): SQTIHQWPATLVQPVGSPLSLECTVEGTSNPNLYWYRQAAGRGLQLLFYSVGIGQISSEVPQNLSASRPQDRQFILSSKKLLLSDSGFYLCAWSVRVGEEKLFFGSGTQLSVL.

This clone was detected a few times. This rearrangement joins TRBV18 to TRBJ2-3; D is possibly TRBD2 (5 bases). This CDR3 has 15 amino acids. Trimming cost V 1 base and J 0 bases, with 8 bases left between them. CDR1 KGHSH and CDR2 LQKENI come from the germline V gene. The chain's CDR3 is CASSPLEGSTDTQYF. In nucleotides, the CDR3 is TGTGCCAGCTCACCACTAGAGGGAAGCACAGATACGCAGTATTTT.

The chain combines TRBV5-6 with TRBJ2-5; 11 bases fit TRBD1. J gave up 4 bases and V 4 bases, and 6 bases lay outside the gene matches. Per germline, CDR1 SGHDT and CDR2 YYEEEE. The CDR3 sequence is 15 residues long. CDR3 sequence (DNA): TGTGCCAGCAGCCCGCCGGGACAGGGGGGAGAGACCCAGTACTTC. It encodes CASSPPGQGGETQYF.

This chain joins TRBV5-1 and TRBJ2-2; 8 bases are a match to TRBD1. The V gene's germline CDR1 is SGHRS and CDR2 YFSETQ. This CDR3 region has 16 residues. The trim removed 0 bases at V and 5 bases at J, leaving 6 bases unmatched. CDR3 amino acids: CASSLGAGGRTGELFF. In DNA, the CDR3 is TGCGCCAGCAGCTTGGGGGCAGGGGGCCGGACCGGGGAGCTGTTTTTT.

This chain uses TRBV21-1 with TRBJ2-5; TRBD1 reflects the table's D call only, with no check against the DNA. TRBV21-1 is tagged as a pseudogene. The CDR3 is 15 amino acids. The CDR3 DNA follows: TGTGCCAGCAGCTTCCGGGACAGGGAGGGAGAGACCCAGTACTTC. The encoded protein is CASSFRDREGETQYF.

In DNA form, the CDR3 reads TGTGCCAGCAGTTTAGGACTAGCGGGAGGACATGAGCAGTTCTTC. Translation gives CASSLGLAGGHEQFF. The V call is TRBV27, the J call TRBJ2-1; 14 bases are a match to TRBD2. This CDR3 has 15 amino acids. Trimming cost V 2 bases and J 8 bases; bases outside gene matches: 2. CDR1 MNHEY and CDR2 SMNVEV come from the germline V gene (reference sequence).

This clone was detected only a few times. The chain uses TRBV10-3 and TRBJ1-2, with 7 bases that match TRBD1. The V gene's germline CDR1 is ENHRY and CDR2 SYGVKD. Trimming removed 2 bases from V and 3 bases from J; junction bases left unmatched: 0. The CDR3 extends over 13 amino acids. The CDR3 nucleotides read TGTGCCATCAGTGAGGACAGGGACTATGGCTACACCTTC. Residues: CAISEDRDYGYTF.

The gene calls are TRBV20-1 and TRBJ2-3; D is unresolved. CDR3 length equals 11 residues. CDR1 is DFQATT and CDR2 is SNEGSKA in the germline V gene (reference sequence). The V gene lost 6 bases and the J gene lost 6 bases, with 10 bases spanning the gap. CDR3 loop: CSAPLGDTQYF. The CDR3 DNA sequence: TGCAGTGCGCCCCTGGGCGATACGCAGTATTTT.

The rearrangement uses TRBV29-1 and TRBJ1-1; D remains ambiguous. From germline, CDR1 is SQVTM and CDR2 ANQGSEA. V lost 6 bases and J 11 bases, leaving 13 bases between the germline ends. CDR3 length equals 10 residues. The CDR3 loop reads CSVCCPGAFF. The CDR3 nucleotides are TGCAGCGTCTGTTGTCCGGGGGCTTTCTTT.

The gene calls are TRBV7-9 and TRBJ1-2; TRBD1 matches 10 bases. Germline V lookup: CDR1 SEHNR, CDR2 FQNEAQ (reference sequence). The CDR3 spans 16 residues. Trimming at V came to 4 bases and at J to 5 bases, leaving 10 bases not matched to a gene. The CDR3 coding sequence is TGTGCCAGCAGCTCTCCGGGACAGGGGCCCACGTATGGCTACACCTTC. The encoded protein is CASSSPGQGPTYGYTF.

The V gene is TRBV9, the J gene TRBJ2-7; TRBD2 agrees at 12 bases. The V gene's germline CDR1 is SGDLS and CDR2 YYNGEE. This CDR3 is 18 amino acids long. Trimming removed 3 bases from V and 6 bases from J; junction bases left unmatched: 16. CDR3 DNA: TGTGCCAGCAGCGGCGGGACTAGCGGGTCGGCCATATTATCCGAGCAGTACTTC. It codes for CASSGGTSGSAILSEQYF.

This clone was recorded a few times. The chain employs TRBV29-1 and TRBJ1-2; 8 nucleotides match TRBD1. V trimming: 4 bases; J trimming: 7 bases; junction bases outside the gene matches: 14. Germline values: CDR1 SQVTM, CDR2 ANQGSEA. The CDR3 has 15 amino acids. As DNA, the CDR3 is TGCAGCGTTGTATCGACAGGGGAGGGTATAGGTGGCTACACCTTC. Its protein product is CSVVSTGEGIGGYTF.